This TCR beta chain was retrieved from a study of vaccination and CD4 T cells after COVID-19. Study overall: After vaccination, three convalescent patients were sampled at day 14 and at days 161 to 241.

Cultured CD4+ T cell DNA underwent sequencing with the Oncomine TCR Beta short-read assay. MiXCR, run by TCRdb on the PCR reads, gives a single entry per CDR3 protein. The table lists roughly 23,000 distinct CDR3 sequences, 30% to 40% of them singletons, with approximately 30% in the top ten. The germline V and J ends were trimmed by 3 bases and 6 bases, with 15 bases remaining between them. The CDR3 is made up of 15 amino acids. The germline V gene encodes CDR1 LNHDA and CDR2 SQIVND (reference sequence). Time point given: late sampling 161 to 241 days after vaccination in a few convalescent patients. The treatment here: approximately 9-day PBMC culture with coronavirus spike peptide pools or control peptides (ViraFEST assay). Remarks on this clonotype: Its antigen is unidentified.

The receptor comes from a human donor who had recovered from COVID-19. The chain joins TRBV19 to TRBJ1-3; D is perhaps TRBD1 (6 bases). The sample here was CD4+ T cells from blood, cultured in vitro, taken about 7 months after SARS-CoV-2 vaccination. CDR3 residues: CASSMGHRKANTIYF. The CDR3 DNA reads TGTGCCAGTAGTATGGGACACAGGAAAGCAAACACCATATATTTT.